The entry that follows covers one T cell receptor beta chain sequence. Its specificity is not known. Library preparation (for TCRbeta) was performed with unique molecular identifiers. TCRdb re-analysed the PCR reads in MiXCR, keeping a single row per CDR3 protein. The sample shows approximately 500,000 distinct CDR3 sequences, 25% to 30% of them seen only once. These data come from a study of T-cell reconstitution after alpha-beta-depleted transplantation in children. Study findings and constraints: A year post-transplant, T-cell counts and diversity derived mostly from newly produced T cells. Surviving recipient cells, namely T cells and thymic progenitors, were the source of high day-60 TCRbeta diversity in some patients. Several hundred graft clones that had expanded were reportedly the source of alpha-beta T cells about two months after transplant.

The sequencing here drew on PBMCs, taken before TCRalphabeta/CD19-depleted stem cell transplant. The sequence was obtained from a boy younger than two with Wiskott-Aldrich syndrome, due to receive a stem cell transplant.

This CDR3 reads CASSFSGRASYEQYF. The CDR3 nucleotides are TGTGCCAGCAGCTTCTCAGGCCGAGCCTCCTACGAGCAGTACTTC. The chain carries TRBV7-2 and TRBJ2-7; D not certain. CDR1 and CDR2 (germline): SGHTA, FQGNSA. This CDR3 has 15 residues. V lost 3 bases and J lost 0, with 12 bases in between.